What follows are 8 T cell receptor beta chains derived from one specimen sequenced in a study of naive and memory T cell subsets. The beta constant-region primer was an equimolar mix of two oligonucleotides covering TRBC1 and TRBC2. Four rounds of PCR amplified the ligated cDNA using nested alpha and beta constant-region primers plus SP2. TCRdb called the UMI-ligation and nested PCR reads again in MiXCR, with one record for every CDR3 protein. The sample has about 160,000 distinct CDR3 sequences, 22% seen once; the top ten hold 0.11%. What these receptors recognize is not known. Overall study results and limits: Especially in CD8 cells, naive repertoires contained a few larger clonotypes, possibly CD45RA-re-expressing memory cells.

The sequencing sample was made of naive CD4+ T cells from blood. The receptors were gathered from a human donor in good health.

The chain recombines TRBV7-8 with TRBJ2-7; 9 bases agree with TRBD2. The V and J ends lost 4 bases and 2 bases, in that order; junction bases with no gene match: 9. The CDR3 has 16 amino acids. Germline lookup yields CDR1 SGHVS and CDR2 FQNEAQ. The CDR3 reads CASSSRPSGITYEQYF. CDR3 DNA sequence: TGTGCCAGCAGCTCTAGACCTAGCGGGATAACCTACGAGCAGTACTTC. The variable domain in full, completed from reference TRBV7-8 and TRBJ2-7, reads GAGVSQSPRYKVAKRGQDVALRCDPISGHVSLFWYQQALGQGPEFLTYFQNEAQLDKSGLPSDRFFAERPEGSVSTLKIQRTQQEDSAVYLCASSSRPSGITYEQYFGPGTRLTVT.

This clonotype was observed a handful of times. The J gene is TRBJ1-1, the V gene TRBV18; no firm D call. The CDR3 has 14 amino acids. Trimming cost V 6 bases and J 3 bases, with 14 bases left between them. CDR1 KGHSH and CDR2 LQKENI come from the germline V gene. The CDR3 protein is CASSPTGGDTEAFF. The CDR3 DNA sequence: TGTGCCAGCTCTCCCACGGGCGGAGACACTGAAGCTTTCTTT.

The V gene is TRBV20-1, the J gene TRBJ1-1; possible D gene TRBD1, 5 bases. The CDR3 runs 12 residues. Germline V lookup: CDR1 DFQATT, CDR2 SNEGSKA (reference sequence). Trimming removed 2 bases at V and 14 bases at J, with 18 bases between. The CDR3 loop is CSARTAGTLRFF. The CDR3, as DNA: TGCAGTGCTAGAACGGCCGGGACGCTGCGATTCTTT.

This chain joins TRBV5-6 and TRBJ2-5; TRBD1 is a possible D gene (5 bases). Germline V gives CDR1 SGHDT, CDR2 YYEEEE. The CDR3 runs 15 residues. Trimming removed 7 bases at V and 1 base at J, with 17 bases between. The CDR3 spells CASGQIDRIQETQYF. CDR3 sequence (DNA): TGTGCCAGCGGCCAGATCGACAGAATCCAAGAGACCCAGTACTTC.

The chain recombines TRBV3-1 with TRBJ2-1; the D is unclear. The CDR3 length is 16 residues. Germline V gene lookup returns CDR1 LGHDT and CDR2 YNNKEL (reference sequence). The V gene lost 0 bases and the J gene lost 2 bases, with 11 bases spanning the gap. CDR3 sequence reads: CASSQDPLLAYNEQFF. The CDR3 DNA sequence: TGTGCCAGCAGCCAAGATCCCCTTTTAGCCTACAATGAGCAGTTCTTC.

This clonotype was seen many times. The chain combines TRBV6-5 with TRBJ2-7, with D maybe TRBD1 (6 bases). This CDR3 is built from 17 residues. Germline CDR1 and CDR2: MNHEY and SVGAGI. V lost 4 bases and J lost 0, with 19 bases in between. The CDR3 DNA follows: TGTGCCAGCAGTTCGCCGTCGGACAGCTCGAGCTCCTACGAGCAGTACTTC. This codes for CASSSPSDSSSSYEQYF.

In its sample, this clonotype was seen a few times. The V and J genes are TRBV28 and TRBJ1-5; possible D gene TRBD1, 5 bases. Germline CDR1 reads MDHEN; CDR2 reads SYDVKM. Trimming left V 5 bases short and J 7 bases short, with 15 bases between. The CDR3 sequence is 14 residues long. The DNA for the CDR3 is TGTGCCAGCAGTCCCCAGGGTACTCGGCAGCCCCAGCATTTT. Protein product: CASSPQGTRQPQHF.

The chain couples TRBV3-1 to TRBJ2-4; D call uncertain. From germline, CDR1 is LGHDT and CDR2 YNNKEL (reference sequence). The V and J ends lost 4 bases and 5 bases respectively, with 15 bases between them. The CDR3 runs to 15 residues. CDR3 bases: TGTGCCAGCAGCCTGAAAGGGTCTGTCCAAAACATTCAGTACTTC. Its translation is CASSLKGSVQNIQYF.